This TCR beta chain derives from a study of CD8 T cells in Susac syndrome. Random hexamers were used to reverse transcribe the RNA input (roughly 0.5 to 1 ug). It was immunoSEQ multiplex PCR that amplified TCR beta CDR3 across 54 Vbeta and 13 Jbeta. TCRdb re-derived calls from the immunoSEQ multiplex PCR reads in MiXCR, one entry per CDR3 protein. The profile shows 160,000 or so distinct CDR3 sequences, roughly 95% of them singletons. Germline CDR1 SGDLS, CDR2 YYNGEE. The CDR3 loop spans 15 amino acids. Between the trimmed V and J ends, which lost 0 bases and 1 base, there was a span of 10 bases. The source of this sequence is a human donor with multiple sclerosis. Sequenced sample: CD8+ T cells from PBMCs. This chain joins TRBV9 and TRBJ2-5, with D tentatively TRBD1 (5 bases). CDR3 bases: TGTGCCAGCAGCGTAGACTGGACAATCCAAGAGACCCAGTACTTC. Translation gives CASSVDWTIQETQYF.